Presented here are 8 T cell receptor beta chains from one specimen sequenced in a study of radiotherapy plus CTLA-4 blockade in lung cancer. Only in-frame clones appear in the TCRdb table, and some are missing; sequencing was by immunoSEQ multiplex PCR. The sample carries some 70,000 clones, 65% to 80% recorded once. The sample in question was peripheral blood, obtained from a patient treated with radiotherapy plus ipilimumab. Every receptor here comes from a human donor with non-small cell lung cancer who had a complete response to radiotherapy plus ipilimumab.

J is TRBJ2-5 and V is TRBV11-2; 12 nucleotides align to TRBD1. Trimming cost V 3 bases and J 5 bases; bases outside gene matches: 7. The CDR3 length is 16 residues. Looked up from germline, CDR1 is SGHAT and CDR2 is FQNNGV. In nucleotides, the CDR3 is TGTGCCAGCAGCTTTTCGGGACAGGGGGCGTCTGAGACCCAGTACTTC. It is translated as CASSFSGQGASETQYF.

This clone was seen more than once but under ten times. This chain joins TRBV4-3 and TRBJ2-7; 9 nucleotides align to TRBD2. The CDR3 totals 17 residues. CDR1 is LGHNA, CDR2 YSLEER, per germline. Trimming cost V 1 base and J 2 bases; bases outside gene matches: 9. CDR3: CASSQGEREVATYEQYV. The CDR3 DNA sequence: TGCGCCAGCAGCCAAGGGGAGCGGGAGGTTGCGACCTACGAGCAGTACGTC.

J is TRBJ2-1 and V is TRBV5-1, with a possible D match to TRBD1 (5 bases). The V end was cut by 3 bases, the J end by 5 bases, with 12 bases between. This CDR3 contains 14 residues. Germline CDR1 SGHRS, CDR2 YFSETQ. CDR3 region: CASSSDGRDNEQFF. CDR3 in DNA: TGCGCCAGCAGCTCGGACGGCAGGGACAATGAGCAGTTCTTC. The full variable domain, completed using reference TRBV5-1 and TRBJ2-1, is KAGVTQTPRYLIKTRGQQVTLSCSPISGHRSVSWYQQTPGQGLQFLFEYFSETQRNKGNFPGRFSGRQFSNSRSEMNVSTLELGDSALYLCASSSDGRDNEQFFGPGTRLTVL.

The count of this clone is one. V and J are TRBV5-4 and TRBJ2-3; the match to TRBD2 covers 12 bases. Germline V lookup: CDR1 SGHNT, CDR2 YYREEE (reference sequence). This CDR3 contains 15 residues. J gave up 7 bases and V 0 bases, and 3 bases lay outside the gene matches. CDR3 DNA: TGTGCCAGCAGCTTGGTGACTAGCGGGAGTTATACGCAGTATTTT. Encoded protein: CASSLVTSGSYTQYF.

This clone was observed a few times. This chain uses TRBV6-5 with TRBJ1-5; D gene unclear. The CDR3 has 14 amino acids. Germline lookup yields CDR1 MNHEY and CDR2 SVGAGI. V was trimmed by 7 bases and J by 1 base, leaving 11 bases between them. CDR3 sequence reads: CASTNTGSNQPQHF. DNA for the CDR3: TGTGCCAGCACTAACACGGGGAGCAATCAGCCCCAGCATTTT.

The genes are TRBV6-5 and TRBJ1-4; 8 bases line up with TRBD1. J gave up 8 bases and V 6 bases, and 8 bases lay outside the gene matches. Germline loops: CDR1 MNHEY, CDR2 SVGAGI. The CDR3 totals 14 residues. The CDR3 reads CASRSDRVSEKLFF. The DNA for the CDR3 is TGTGCCAGCAGATCGGACAGGGTGTCCGAAAAACTGTTTTTT.

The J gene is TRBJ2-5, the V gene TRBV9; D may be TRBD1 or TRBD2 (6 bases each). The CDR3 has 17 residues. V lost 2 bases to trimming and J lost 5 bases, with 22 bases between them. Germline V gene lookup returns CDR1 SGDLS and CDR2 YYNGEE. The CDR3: CASSVEGGAIGGETQYF. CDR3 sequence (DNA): TGTGCCAGCAGCGTTGAGGGGGGCGCGATCGGCGGGGAGACCCAGTACTTC.

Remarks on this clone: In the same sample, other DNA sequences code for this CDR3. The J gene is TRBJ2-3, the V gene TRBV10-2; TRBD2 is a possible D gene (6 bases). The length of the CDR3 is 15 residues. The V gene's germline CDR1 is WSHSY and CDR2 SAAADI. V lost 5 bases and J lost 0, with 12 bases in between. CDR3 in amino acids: CASSLRGVSTDTQYF. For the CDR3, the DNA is TGCGCCAGCAGTTTGCGGGGCGTAAGCACAGATACGCAGTATTTT.